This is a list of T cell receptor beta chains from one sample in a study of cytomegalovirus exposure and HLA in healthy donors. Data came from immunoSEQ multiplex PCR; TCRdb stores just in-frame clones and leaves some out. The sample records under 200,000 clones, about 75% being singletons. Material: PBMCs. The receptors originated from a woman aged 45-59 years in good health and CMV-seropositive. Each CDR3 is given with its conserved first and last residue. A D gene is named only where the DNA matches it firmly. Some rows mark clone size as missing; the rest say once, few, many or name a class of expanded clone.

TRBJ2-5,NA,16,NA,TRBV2,TGTGCCAGCAGTCCCGTAGGGGACAAGTACCAAGAGACCCAGTACTTC,CASSPVGDKYQETQYF
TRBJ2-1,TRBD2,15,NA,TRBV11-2,TGTGCCAGCAGCATATTCCCGGGACTAGTCGCTGAGCAGTTCTTC,CASSIFPGLVAEQFF
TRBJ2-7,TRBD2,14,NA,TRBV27,TGTGCCAGCAGCTTAGCGGGGGGCGCCTACGAGCAGTACTTC,CASSLAGGAYEQYF
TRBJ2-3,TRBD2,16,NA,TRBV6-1,TGTGCCAGCAGTGAAGCGCGGCGGGGGGGCACAGATACGCAGTATTTT,CASSEARRGGTDTQYF
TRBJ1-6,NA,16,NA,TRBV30,TGTGCCTGGTCCGGGTCTCAGAGCTCCTATAATTCACCCCTCCACTTT,CAWSGSQSSYNSPLHF
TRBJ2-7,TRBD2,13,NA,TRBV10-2,TGCGCCAGCAGGTCTAGCGGGGCTTACGAGCAGTACTTC,CASRSSGAYEQYF
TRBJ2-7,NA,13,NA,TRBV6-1,TGTGCCAGCAGAGCCAGGACTTCCTACGAGCAGTACTTC,CASRARTSYEQYF
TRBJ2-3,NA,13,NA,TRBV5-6,TGTGCCAGCAGCCCCTCGCGTCCGGTCGGGCAGTATTTT,CASSPSRPVGQYF
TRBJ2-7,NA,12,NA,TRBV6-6,TGTGCCAGCAGTCTCGACAGCTACGAGCAGTACTTC,CASSLDSYEQYF
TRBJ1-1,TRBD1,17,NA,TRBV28,TGTGCCAGCAGTTTAGGGTTAAGGGACAGCGAGCACACTGAAGCTTTCTTT,CASSLGLRDSEHTEAFF
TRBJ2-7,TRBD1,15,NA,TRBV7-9,TGTGCCAGCAGCTTTCCAGGACAGGGGGCGGGTGAGCAGTACTTC,CASSFPGQGAGEQYF
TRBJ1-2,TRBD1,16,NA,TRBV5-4,TGTGCCAGCAGCTTGAGGGGGACAGCCCGGGGCTATGGCTACACCTTC,CASSLRGTARGYGYTF
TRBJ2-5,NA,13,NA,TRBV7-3,TGTGCCAGCAGCCAGGGCCAGGGAGAGACCCAGTACTTC,CASSQGQGETQYF
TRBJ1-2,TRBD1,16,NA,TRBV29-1,TGCAGCGTTGGACCAGAAACAGGGGGCGCAGACTATGGCTACACCTTC,CSVGPETGGADYGYTF
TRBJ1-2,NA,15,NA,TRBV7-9,TGTGCCAGCAGCTTAGTCGGGTCCCGCGACGGTGGCTACACCTTC,CASSLVGSRDGGYTF
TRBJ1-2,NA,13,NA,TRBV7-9,TGTGCCAGCAGCCTATTCGGCGGAGGCGGCTACACCTTC,CASSLFGGGGYTF
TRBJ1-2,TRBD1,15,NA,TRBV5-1,TGCGCCAGCAGCTTGGAAGGGGACAGGCCCTATGGCTACACCTTC,CASSLEGDRPYGYTF
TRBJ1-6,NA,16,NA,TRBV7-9,TGTGCCAGCAGCCCTACAGGCACCGGTTATAATTCACCCCTCCACTTT,CASSPTGTGYNSPLHF
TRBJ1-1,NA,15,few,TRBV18,TGTGCCAGCTCACCACCGAGCCGCATGAACACTGAAGCTTTCTTT,CASSPPSRMNTEAFF
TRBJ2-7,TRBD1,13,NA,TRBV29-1,TGCAGCGTTGGGACAGGGGTGGCCTACGAGCAGTACTTC,CSVGTGVAYEQYF
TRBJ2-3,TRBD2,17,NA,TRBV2,TGTGCCAGCAGTGAGGAGACTAGCGGGGCAGGCACAGATACGCAGTATTTT,CASSEETSGAGTDTQYF
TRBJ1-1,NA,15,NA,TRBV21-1,TGTGCCAGCAGCATAGACCAGACAGCGAACACTGAAGCTTTCTTT,CASSIDQTANTEAFF